The subject of this entry is one T cell receptor (beta chain). Original analysis: Estimation of nucleated cell counts was performed using reference gene primer amplification. Assay used: immunoSEQ multiplex PCR; TCRdb lists only in-frame clones, some missing. The D gene and trimming were derived from the DNA, and the V and J assignments and clone size from that table. The top ten clones hold roughly 3.3% of a sample with roughly 120,000 clones, around 90% of them seen once. This entry comes from a study of blood T cell repertoires in COVID-19. In the study overall: Specimens from acute and convalescent COVID-19 originated in the United States, Italy and Spain. T cells, B-cell-depleted T cells, or PBMCs supplied cDNA or gDNA.

The germline V gene encodes CDR1 SGHRS and CDR2 YFSETQ. Trimming removed 4 bases from V and 9 bases from J; junction bases left unmatched: 11. The CDR3 loop spans 14 amino acids. The rearrangement joins TRBV5-1 to TRBJ2-5, with TRBD1 identical over 8 bases. The receptor was isolated from a woman in her forties or fifties with acute or convalescent COVID-19. Source material: peripheral blood. Here the CDR3 DNA reads TGCGCCAGCAGCCAGGGACAGGTCCGGGAGTCCCAGTACTTC. Its protein product is CASSQGQVRESQYF.